Given below is one T cell receptor beta chain in context. Its antigen is not known. Only in-frame clones appear in the TCRdb table, and some are missing; sequencing was by immunoSEQ multiplex PCR. The sample has more than 110,000 clones, 80% to 95% seen once; the top ten hold around 3.8%. The record originates from a study of T cell responses to AZD1222 COVID-19 vaccine. Study-level findings and limits: White British people made up most donors, females outnumbered males, and clonal diversity was possibly underestimated. Spike-specific TCR depth and breadth grew after two AZD1222 doses. Only a handful of AZD1222 recipients, more than 5 in all, had baseline seropositivity.

Trimming left V 4 bases short and J 9 bases short, with 16 bases between. Germline V CDR1 and CDR2: SGHRS, YFSETQ. This CDR3 spans 13 amino acids. This specimen was peripheral blood, taken on day 0 of AZD1222 vaccination. The source of this sequence is an adult in good health. The chain carries TRBV5-1 and TRBJ1-1; D not certain. CDR3 residues: CASSPGLGEKAFF. DNA of the CDR3: TGCGCCAGCAGCCCGGGCCTCGGAGAGAAAGCTTTCTTT.